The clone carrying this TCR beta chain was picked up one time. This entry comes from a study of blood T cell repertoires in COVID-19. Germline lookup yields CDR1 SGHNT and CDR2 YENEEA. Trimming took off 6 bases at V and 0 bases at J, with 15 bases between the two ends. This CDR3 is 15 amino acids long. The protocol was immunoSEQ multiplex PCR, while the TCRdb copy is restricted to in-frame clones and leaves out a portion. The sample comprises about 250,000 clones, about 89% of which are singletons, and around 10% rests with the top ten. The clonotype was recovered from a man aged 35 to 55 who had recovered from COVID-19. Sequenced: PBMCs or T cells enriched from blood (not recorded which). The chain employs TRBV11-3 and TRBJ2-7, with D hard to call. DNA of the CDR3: TGTGCCAGCAGACGCGTTCAGGCAACCTCCTACGAGCAGTACTTC. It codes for CASRRVQATSYEQYF.